This entry describes one T cell receptor beta chain. Trimming cost V 2 bases and J 4 bases, with 12 bases left between them. The CDR3 length is 15 residues. Per the germline V gene, CDR1 is MNHEY and CDR2 is SMNVEV (reference sequence). The data were obtained in a study of blood T cell repertoires in COVID-19. Study as a whole: PBMCs, B-cell-depleted T cells, or T cells provided the cDNA or gDNA that made up the material.

Profiled with immunoSEQ multiplex PCR; TCRdb holds only in-frame clones, not every one. The sample includes about 300,000 clones, around 91% of them seen just once. The receptor's source is a young woman with acute COVID-19. V gene TRBV27 combines with J gene TRBJ2-1, with a possible D match to TRBD2 (7 bases). Sequences were obtained from PBMCs or T cells enriched from blood (not recorded which). The CDR3: CASSLKGGEYNEQFF. The CDR3 region has the DNA TGTGCCAGCAGTTTAAAGGGGGGGGAATACAATGAGCAGTTCTTC.